A selection of T cell receptor beta chains follows, all from one sample in a study of beta chain features in type 1 diabetes. The assay was immunoSEQ multiplex PCR, and TCRdb's table has in-frame clones only and misses some. The sample includes roughly 140,000 clones, about 50% of them seen just once. The sequencing sample was made of Tregs from blood. These receptors originate from a man between 18 and 29 years old in good health. The CDR3 runs from the conserved cysteine through the conserved F or W. The D gene is left open where the match is weak. Clone sizes are given selectively: once, few, many, or a class where the clone is expanded.

NA | TRBJ2-3 | TRBV4-2 | few | TGTGCCAGCAGCCGAAGAGGAAGCACAGATACGCAGTATTTT | CASSRRGSTDTQYF
TRBD1 | TRBJ1-6 | TRBV4-3 | few | TGCGCCAGCAGCCAAACGCCGGGACAGGGGAATTCACCCCTCCACTTT | CASSQTPGQGNSPLHF
NA | TRBJ2-5 | TRBV11-1 | NA | TGTGCCAGCGTTCGGACGGGGAGAGAGACCCAGTACTTC | CASVRTGRETQYF
TRBD1 | TRBJ2-7 | TRBV9 | few | TGTGCCAGCGCTACTAGCCCGGGACAGGGCTCCTACGAGCAGTACTTC | CASATSPGQGSYEQYF
NA | TRBJ1-4 | TRBV6-7 | few | NA | CASSETGMKNCFF
NA | TRBJ2-7 | TRBV5-1 | NA | TGCGCCAGCAGCTTGACCAGTGTTTCCTACGAGCAGTACTTC | CASSLTSVSYEQYF
TRBD1 | TRBJ2-2 | TRBV19 | NA | TGTGCCAGTAGTACCCGTACAGGGGGCTTGCCCGGGGAGCTGTTTTTT | CASSTRTGGLPGELFF
NA | TRBJ1-1 | TRBV5-6 | NA | TGTGCCAGCAGACCTGGACATGTTTCCTCTGAAGCTTTCTTT | CASRPGHVSSEAFF
TRBD2 | TRBJ2-1 | TRBV27 | few | TGTGCCAGCAGGAAGATAGCGGGGATTACCTACAATGAGCAGTTCTTC | CASRKIAGITYNEQFF
NA | TRBJ1-2 | TRBV7-2 | NA | TGTGCCAGCAGCTTATATCCTAACTATGGCTACACCTTC | CASSLYPNYGYTF
NA | TRBJ2-1 | TRBV4-2 | NA | TGTGCCAGCAGCACCACAGACAATGAGCAGTTCTTC | CASSTTDNEQFF
NA | TRBJ2-6 | TRBV29-1 | NA | TGCAGCGTTGAAGGGCCCGGGGCCAACGTCCTGACTTTC | CSVEGPGANVLTF
NA | TRBJ2-7 | TRBV7-2 | NA | TGTGCCAGCAGCTTAGGGCTCAGGGGAACAGGAGGGCAGTACTTC | CASSLGLRGTGGQYF
TRBD1 | TRBJ2-4 | TRBV15 | NA | TGTGCCACCAGCAGCTACAGGGGAGACTTAAACATTCAGTACTTC | CATSSYRGDLNIQYF
TRBD1 | TRBJ1-1 | TRBV30 | once | TGTGCCTGCGACACAGGGGCTGAAGCTTTCTTT | CACDTGAEAFF
NA | TRBJ2-3 | TRBV5-4 | NA | TGTGCCACTTCTAGCGGCACAGATACGCAGTATTTT | CATSSGTDTQYF
TRBD1 | TRBJ2-7 | TRBV6-5 | NA | TGTGCCAGCAGTTACTCGAGTACAGGGGGTTACTACGAGCAGTACTTC | CASSYSSTGGYYEQYF
TRBD2 | TRBJ2-1 | TRBV5-1 | NA | TGCGCCAGCAGCTTGGGGTTTGTGACTAGCGGGAGGGATGAGCAGTTCTTC | CASSLGFVTSGRDEQFF